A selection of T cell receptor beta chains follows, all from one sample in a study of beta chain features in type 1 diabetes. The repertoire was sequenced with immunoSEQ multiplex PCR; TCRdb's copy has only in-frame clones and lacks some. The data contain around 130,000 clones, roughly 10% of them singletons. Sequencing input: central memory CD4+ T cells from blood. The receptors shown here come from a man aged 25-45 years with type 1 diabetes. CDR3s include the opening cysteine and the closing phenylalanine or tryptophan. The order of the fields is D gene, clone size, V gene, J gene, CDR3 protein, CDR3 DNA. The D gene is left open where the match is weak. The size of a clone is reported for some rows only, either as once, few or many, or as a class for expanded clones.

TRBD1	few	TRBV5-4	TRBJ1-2	CASSLNTGQAGYTF	TGTGCCAGCAGCCTGAATACCGGACAGGCTGGCTACACCTTC
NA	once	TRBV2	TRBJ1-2	CASSQEQSYGYTF	TGTGCCAGCAGTCAGGAACAGAGCTATGGCTACACCTTC
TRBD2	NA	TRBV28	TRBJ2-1	CASSSSGTSVEQFF	TGTGCCAGCAGTTCATCCGGGACTAGCGTTGAGCAGTTCTTC
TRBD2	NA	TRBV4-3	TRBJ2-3	CASSQEARTSVDTQYF	TGCGCCAGCAGCCAAGAAGCGCGGACTAGCGTGGATACGCAGTATTTT
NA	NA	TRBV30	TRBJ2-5	CAWSPLARKETQYF	TGTGCCTGGAGTCCGCTAGCGCGGAAAGAGACCCAGTACTTC
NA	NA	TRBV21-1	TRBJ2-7	CASSNAGGQYF	TGTGCCAGCAGCAATGCTGGAGGGCAGTACTTC
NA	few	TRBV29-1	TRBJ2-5	CSVSTGAGGETQYF	TGCAGCGTATCTACCGGGGCCGGAGGGGAGACCCAGTACTTC
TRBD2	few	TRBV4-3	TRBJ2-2	CASSLLAVGTGELFF	TGCGCCAGCAGCCTTCTAGCGGTGGGGACCGGGGAGCTGTTTTTT
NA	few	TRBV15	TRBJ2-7	CATSRDWEVLSSEQYF	TGTGCCACCAGCAGAGATTGGGAGGTTCTCTCATCCGAGCAGTACTTC
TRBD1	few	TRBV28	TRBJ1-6	CASSLGDREHSPLHF	TGTGCCAGCAGTTTAGGGGACAGGGAACATTCACCCCTCCACTTT
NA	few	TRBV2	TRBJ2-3	CASGAFPTDTQYF	TGTGCCAGCGGGGCTTTTCCAACAGATACGCAGTATTTT
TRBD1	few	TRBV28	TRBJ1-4	CASTPGQGGEKLFF	TGTGCCAGCACTCCGGGACAGGGAGGCGAAAAACTGTTTTTT
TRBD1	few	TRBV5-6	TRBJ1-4	CASSLRTGSNEKLFF	TGTGCCAGCAGCTTGAGGACAGGGTCTAATGAAAAACTGTTTTTT
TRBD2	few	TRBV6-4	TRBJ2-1	CASSVERGNEQFF	TGTGCCAGCAGTGTAGAGCGGGGGAATGAGCAGTTCTTC
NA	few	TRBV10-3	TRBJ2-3	CAISETGRLTDTQYF	TGTGCCATCAGTGAGACGGGAAGATTGACAGATACGCAGTATTTT
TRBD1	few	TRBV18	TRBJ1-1	CASSSTTGSNTEAFF	TGTGCCAGCTCATCAACGACAGGGTCGAACACTGAAGCTTTCTTT
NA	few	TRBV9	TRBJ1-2	CASSVGAGSCYTF	TGTGCCAGCAGCGTAGGGGCAGGGTCGTGCTACACCTTC
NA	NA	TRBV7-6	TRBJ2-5	CASSFPSQETQYF	TGTGCCAGCAGCTTCCCCAGCCAAGAGACCCAGTACTTC
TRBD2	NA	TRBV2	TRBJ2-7	CASKRGLASYEQYF	TGTGCCAGCAAAAGGGGACTAGCCTCCTACGAGCAGTACTTC
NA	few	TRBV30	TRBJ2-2	CAWTPLPGTRGTGELFF	TGTGCCTGGACCCCCCTCCCCGGGACTCGAGGCACCGGGGAGCTGTTTTTT
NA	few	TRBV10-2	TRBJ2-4	CASSPPTRGNIQYF	TGCGCCAGCAGTCCGCCCACCAGGGGAAACATTCAGTACTTC
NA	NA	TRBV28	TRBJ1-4	CATLGRMNEKLFF	TGTGCCACTCTGGGCAGGATGAATGAAAAACTGTTTTTT
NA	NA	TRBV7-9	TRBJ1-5	CASSSRGGEDQPQHF	TGTGCCAGCAGCTCCCGGGGCGGGGAGGATCAGCCCCAGCATTTT
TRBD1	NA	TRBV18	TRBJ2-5	CASSPPPGTGPETQYF	TGTGCCAGCTCACCACCGCCCGGGACAGGCCCAGAGACCCAGTACTTC
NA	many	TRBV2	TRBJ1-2	CASSVEDGYTF	TGTGCCAGCAGTGTTGAGGATGGCTACACCTTC
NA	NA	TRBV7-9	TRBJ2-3	CASSSTGDTQYF	TGTGCCAGCAGTTCGACAGGTGATACGCAGTATTTT
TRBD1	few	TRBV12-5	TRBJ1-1	CASGLPQQGAAFF	TGTGCTAGTGGTTTGCCACAACAGGGGGCCGCTTTCTTT
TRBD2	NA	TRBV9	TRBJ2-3	CASSVGRGLGSTDTQYF	TGTGCCAGCAGCGTAGGTAGGGGACTAGGGAGCACAGATACGCAGTATTTT
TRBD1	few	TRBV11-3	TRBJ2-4	CASSPGTGGVKNIQYF	TGTGCCAGCAGCCCCGGGACAGGGGGCGTCAAAAACATTCAGTACTTC
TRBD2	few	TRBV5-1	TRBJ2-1	CASSPGTSGEQFF	TGCGCCAGCAGCCCCGGGACTAGCGGGGAGCAGTTCTTC
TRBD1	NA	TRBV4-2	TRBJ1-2	CASSQARDRGYGYTF	TGTGCCAGCAGCCAAGCGAGGGACAGGGGCTATGGCTACACCTTC
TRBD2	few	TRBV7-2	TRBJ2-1	CASSQDPGGAGEQFF	TGTGCCAGCAGCCAAGATCCCGGGGGGGCTGGTGAGCAGTTCTTC
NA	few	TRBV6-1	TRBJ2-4	CASSYEAIQYF	TGTGCCAGCAGTTACGAGGCAATTCAGTACTTC
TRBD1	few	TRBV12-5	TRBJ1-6	CASGLAEAGTVNSPLHF	TGTGCTAGTGGTTTGGCCGAAGCCGGGACAGTTAATTCACCCCTCCACTTT
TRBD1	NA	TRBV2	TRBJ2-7	CASRGQGDEQYF	TGTGCCAGCAGGGGACAGGGGGACGAGCAGTACTTC
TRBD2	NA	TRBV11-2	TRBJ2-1	CASSLAGGPWDEQFF	TGTGCCAGCAGCTTAGCGGGGGGGCCCTGGGATGAGCAGTTCTTC
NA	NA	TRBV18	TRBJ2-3	CASSPVSTDTQYF	TGTGCCAGCTCCCCGGTTAGCACAGATACGCAGTATTTT
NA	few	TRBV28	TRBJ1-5	CASTSGGGSNQPQHF	TGTGCCAGCACCTCCGGTGGGGGGTCCAATCAGCCCCAGCATTTT
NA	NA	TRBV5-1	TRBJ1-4	CASSLDPGGEKLFF	TGCGCCAGCAGCTTGGATCCGGGGGGTGAAAAACTGTTTTTT
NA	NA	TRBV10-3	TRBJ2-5	CAISELSGTQETQYF	TGTGCCATCAGTGAGCTTAGCGGAACACAAGAGACCCAGTACTTC
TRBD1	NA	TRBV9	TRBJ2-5	CASSVDAGRGSETQYF	TGTGCCAGCAGCGTAGACGCCGGCAGGGGGAGTGAGACCCAGTACTTC
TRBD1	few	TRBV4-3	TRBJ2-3	CASSRGTGNTDTQYF	TGCGCCAGCAGCCGTGGGACAGGGAACACAGATACGCAGTATTTT
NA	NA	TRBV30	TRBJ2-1	CAWSVLGLSSYNEQFF	TGTGCCTGGAGTGTACTAGGGCTTTCGTCCTACAATGAGCAGTTCTTC
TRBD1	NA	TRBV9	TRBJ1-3	CASSAGQGDSTIYF	TGTGCCAGCAGCGCCGGACAGGGGGACAGCACCATATATTTT
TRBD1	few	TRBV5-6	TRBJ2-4	CASSQRTGKNIQYF	TGTGCCAGCAGCCAAAGGACAGGGAAAAACATTCAGTACTTC
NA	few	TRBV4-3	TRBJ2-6	CASSQDRLRGAGANVLTF	TGCGCCAGCAGCCAGGACCGGCTCCGGGGAGCCGGGGCCAACGTCCTGACTTTC
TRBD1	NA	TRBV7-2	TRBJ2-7	CASSYGGQGYEQYF	TGTGCCAGCAGCTACGGGGGACAGGGCTACGAGCAGTACTTC
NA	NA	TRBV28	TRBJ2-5	CASSLAEEETQYF	TGTGCCAGCAGTTTGGCAGAGGAAGAGACCCAGTACTTC
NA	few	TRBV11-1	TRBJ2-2	CASSLYPLWAGQNTGELFF	TGTGCCAGCAGCTTATACCCCCTATGGGCAGGGCAAAACACCGGGGAGCTGTTTTTT
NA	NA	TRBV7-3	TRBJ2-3	CASSFFTRRTKDTQYF	TGTGCCAGCAGCTTCTTTACTAGGCGGACTAAAGATACGCAGTATTTT
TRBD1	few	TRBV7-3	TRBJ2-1	CASSLQGAIYNEQFF	TGTGCCAGCAGCTTACAGGGGGCGATTTACAATGAGCAGTTCTTC
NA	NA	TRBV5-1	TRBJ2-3	CASSLFGGTTDTQYF	TGCGCCAGCAGCTTGTTCGGGGGAACCACAGATACGCAGTATTTT
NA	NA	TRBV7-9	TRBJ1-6	CASSRGDSPLHF	TGTGCCAGCTCCCGGGGTGATTCACCCCTCCACTTT